Below, 17 T cell receptor beta chains from the same sample are listed, as sequenced in a study of CD8 T cells in ankylosing spondylitis. MiXCR, applied by TCRdb to the 5' RACE reads, yields one record per CDR3 protein. The repertoire includes around 300,000 distinct CDR3 sequences, about 9.9% of them detected once, and around 8.4% sits in the top ten. Sample: blood, either unsorted or a sorted T cell fraction (not recorded which). The receptors were sampled from a female donor with ankylosing spondylitis or in good health (not recorded which).

This clonotype appeared many times. V gene TRBV5-1 combines with J gene TRBJ2-2, with TRBD1 matching over 7 bases. The V segment lost 4 bases and the J segment 6 bases; nucleotides outside the gene matches: 18. Germline assignment: CDR1 SGHRS and CDR2 YFSETQ. The CDR3 contains 18 residues. The CDR3: CASSAGTTGDSVAGELFF. DNA for the CDR3: TGCGCCAGCAGCGCCGGAACAACAGGGGATTCGGTAGCCGGGGAGCTGTTTTTT.

The genes are TRBV20-1 and TRBJ1-5, with TRBD1 identical over 7 bases. V shed 8 bases and J 0 bases; nucleotides not matched to a gene: 7. Germline V gene data show CDR1 as DFQATT and CDR2 as SNEGSKA (reference sequence). The CDR3 has 14 amino acids. CDR3 protein: CSTYRQGSNQPQHF. In DNA, the CDR3 is TGCAGTACTTACCGACAGGGTAGCAATCAGCCCCAGCATTTT.

This clonotype appeared many times. The V and J genes are TRBV29-1 and TRBJ1-3; TRBD1 matches at 7 bases. Germline V lookup: CDR1 SQVTM, CDR2 ANQGSEA. The CDR3 extends over 13 amino acids. V gave up 7 bases and J gave up 0 bases; unmatched junction bases: 3. CDR3 DNA sequence: TGCAGCGCGGGGACAGACTCTGGAAACACCATATATTTT. This translates into CSAGTDSGNTIYF.

The table lists this clonotype with many counts. The chain uses TRBV10-3 and TRBJ2-3, with no clear D. The CDR3 loop spans 13 amino acids. Germline lookup yields CDR1 ENHRY and CDR2 SYGVKD. Trimming left V 8 bases short and J 0 bases short, with 9 bases between. The CDR3 DNA reads TGTGCCATCGCGACTGCCAGCACAGATACGCAGTATTTT. This gives the protein CAIATASTDTQYF.

This clonotype was seen many times. The rearrangement links TRBV24-1 to TRBJ1-2; 7 bases match TRBD1. The J segment lost 4 bases and the V segment lost 3 bases, leaving 10 bases of the junction unmatched. Looked up from germline, CDR1 is KGHDR and CDR2 is SFDVKD. The CDR3 sequence is 16 residues long. The CDR3 DNA sequence: TGTGCCACCAGTGATCCGGCCGGGACAGACTCCTATGGCTACACCTTC. This gives the protein CATSDPAGTDSYGYTF.

This clonotype was picked up a small number of times. The rearrangement uses TRBV7-2 and TRBJ1-6; 7 positions agree with TRBD1. The CDR3 spans 16 residues. Trimming took 5 bases from V and 9 from J; bases not matched to a gene: 13. Per the germline V gene, CDR1 is SGHTA and CDR2 is FQGNSA. CDR3 sequence (DNA): TGTGCCAGCAGCCCCCGAGGGGGCCGATCGGGTTCACCCCTCCACTTT. Translation gives CASSPRGGRSGSPLHF.

The V gene is TRBV20-1, the J gene TRBJ2-5; 8 nucleotides match TRBD2. This CDR3 has 18 residues. CDR1 is DFQATT and CDR2 is SNEGSKA in the germline V gene (reference sequence). V trimming: 0 bases; J trimming: 4 bases; junction bases outside the gene matches: 16. The CDR3 loop is CSARDDDTGGYLGETQYF. CDR3 DNA sequence: TGCAGTGCTAGAGATGATGACACGGGAGGGTACTTGGGAGAGACCCAGTACTTC.

Many counts were recorded for this clonotype. This chain connects TRBV12-3 or TRBV12-4 to TRBJ1-3; D ambiguous. The CDR3 contains 13 residues. V was clipped by 4 bases and J by 1 base, with 5 bases between them. CDR3: CASSYGSGNTIYF. The CDR3 DNA reads as TGTGCCAGCAGTTATGGGTCTGGAAACACCATATATTTT.

The CDR3 nucleotides read TGTGCCACGAATGAAGGTGGGGCCACAGATACGCAGTATTTT. Protein: CATNEGGATDTQYF. The V gene is TRBV10-3, the J gene TRBJ2-3, with D maybe TRBD1 (5 bases). The CDR3 is 14 amino acids. V lost 10 bases and J lost 2, with 16 bases in between. In germline, CDR1 is ENHRY, CDR2 SYGVKD.

This clonotype was seen many times. The rearrangement links TRBV5-1 to TRBJ2-1; D not certain. V shed 0 bases and J shed 8 bases, with 6 bases lying between them. This CDR3 comprises 12 residues. In germline, CDR1 is SGHRS, CDR2 YFSETQ. CDR3 in DNA: TGCGCCAGCAGCTTGGGGGTCGATGAGCAGTTCTTC. Amino acid sequence: CASSLGVDEQFF.

At least ten counts were recorded for this clonotype. The chain is built from TRBV20-1 and TRBJ2-7; 9 bases align to TRBD1. The CDR3 loop spans 14 amino acids. The germline V gene encodes CDR1 DFQATT and CDR2 SNEGSKA (reference sequence). The ends lost 5 bases at V and 2 bases at J; junction bases unmatched: 7. CDR3 in amino acids: CSAQPGQGPYEQYF. CDR3 coding DNA: TGCAGTGCTCAACCGGGACAGGGCCCCTACGAGCAGTACTTC.

The genes are TRBV5-1 and TRBJ2-2; D is possibly TRBD1 or TRBD2 (5 bases each). The CDR3 spans 19 residues. V dropped 8 bases and J dropped 4 bases, with 30 bases sitting between them. In germline, CDR1 is SGHRS, CDR2 YFSETQ. In DNA, the CDR3 is TGCGCCAGGGGAGACGAACCGCTAAGGGGACCCCGACCCACCGGGGAGCTGTTTTTT. Its translation: CARGDEPLRGPRPTGELFF.

This clonotype has at least ten counts. The gene calls are TRBV20-1 and TRBJ2-1; D remains ambiguous. The CDR3 has 15 amino acids. Germline CDR1 DFQATT, CDR2 SNEGSKA (reference sequence). Trimming cost V 8 bases and J 3 bases, with 20 bases left between them. CDR3 DNA sequence: TGCAGTTCCAAACCCCCTCTGGCCCTCTACAATGAGCAGTTCTTC. It translates to CSSKPPLALYNEQFF.

This clonotype came up many times. This chain uses TRBV7-9 with TRBJ2-3, with D perhaps TRBD2 (6 bases). V lost 7 bases to trimming and J lost 3 bases, with 17 bases between them. From germline, CDR1 is SEHNR and CDR2 FQNEAQ (reference sequence). The CDR3 runs to 15 residues. CDR3 loop: CASNQPAGGTDTQYF. The DNA for the CDR3 is TGTGCCAGCAACCAACCAGCGGGTGGGACAGATACGCAGTATTTT.

Concerning this clonotype: A read error is possible here, since a much larger clone lies one base away. V is TRBV18 and J is TRBJ1-2; D gene ambiguous. The CDR3 runs 15 residues. From germline, CDR1 is KGHSH and CDR2 LQKENI. CDR3 loop: CASSRADDPGYGYNF. The CDR3 bases are TGTGCCAGCTCACGAGCTGATGATCCCGGTTACGGCTACAACTTC. The full variable domain, rest sourced from reference TRBV18 and TRBJ1-2, is NAGVMQNPRHLVRRRGQEARLRCSPMKGHSHVYWYRQLPEEGLKFMVYLQKENIIDESGMPKERFSAEFPKEGPSILRIQQVVRGDSAAYFCASSRADDPGYGYNFGSGTRLTVV.

There are many counts of this clonotype. The gene calls are TRBV29-1 and TRBJ1-2; no definite D call. The CDR3 contains 8 residues. From germline, CDR1 is SQVTM and CDR2 ANQGSEA. CDR3 bases: TGCTGGGCCTATGGCTACACCTTC. Its translation is CWAYGYTF.

This chain links TRBV5-1 with TRBJ2-3, with 9 bases lining up with TRBD1. The CDR3 has 15 amino acids. The germline V gene encodes CDR1 SGHRS and CDR2 YFSETQ. J gave up 2 bases and V 6 bases, and 7 bases lay outside the gene matches. The DNA for the CDR3 is TGCGCCAGCAAAACGACAGGGGGAATCACAGATACGCAGTATTTT. It encodes CASKTTGGITDTQYF. The variable domain in full, completed from reference TRBV5-1 and TRBJ2-3, reads KAGVTQTPRYLIKTRGQQVTLSCSPISGHRSVSWYQQTPGQGLQFLFEYFSETQRNKGNFPGRFSGRQFSNSRSEMNVSTLELGDSALYLCASKTTGGITDTQYFGPGTRLTVL.